This T cell receptor (beta chain) was recorded in a study of T cells in Graves' hyperthyroidism and ophthalmopathy. Study background: At initial diagnosis, before any treatment had begun, peripheral blood was obtained.

This clonotype occurred many times. CDR1 is SGHVS, CDR2 FNYEAQ, per germline. V shed 7 bases and J shed 0 bases, with 14 bases lying between them. The CDR3 loop spans 15 amino acids. Those patients with uncontrolled infection, other autoimmune disease, pregnancy or lactation were excluded. Amplification targeted TCR beta CDR3 regions from RNA transcripts. First-round RT-PCR with HTBI primers amplified the TCR CDR3 region. Each CDR3 protein is one row after TCRdb ran MiXCR on the multiplex PCR reads. In the table there are fewer than 900,000 distinct CDR3 sequences, about 17% of which are singletons. Source material: blood. The TCR sequence derives from a man aged 18 to 29 with Graves' hyperthyroidism. V usage is TRBV7-6 and J usage is TRBJ2-3, with a possible D match to TRBD2 (6 bases). The CDR3 region has the DNA TGTGCCAGCACCCATAGCGGATCTAGCACAGATACGCAGTATTTT. Translation: CASTHSGSSTDTQYF.